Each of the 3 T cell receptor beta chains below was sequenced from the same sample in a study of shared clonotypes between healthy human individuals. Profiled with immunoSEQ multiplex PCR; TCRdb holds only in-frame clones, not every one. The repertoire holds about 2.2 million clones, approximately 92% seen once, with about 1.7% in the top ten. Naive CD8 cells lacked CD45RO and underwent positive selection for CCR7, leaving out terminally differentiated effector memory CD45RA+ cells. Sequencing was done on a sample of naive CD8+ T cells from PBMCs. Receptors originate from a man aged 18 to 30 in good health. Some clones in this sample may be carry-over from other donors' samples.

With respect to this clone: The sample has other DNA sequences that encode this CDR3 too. CDR3 DNA: TGTGCCAGCAGCGGTAGCGGGACTACCTACAATGAGCAGTTCTTC. Its protein is CASSGSGTTYNEQFF. This rearrangement joins TRBV9 to TRBJ2-1; TRBD2 matches 8 bases. Germline V gene lookup returns CDR1 SGDLS and CDR2 YYNGEE. CDR3 length equals 15 residues. The trim removed 3 bases at V and 2 bases at J, leaving 4 bases unmatched.

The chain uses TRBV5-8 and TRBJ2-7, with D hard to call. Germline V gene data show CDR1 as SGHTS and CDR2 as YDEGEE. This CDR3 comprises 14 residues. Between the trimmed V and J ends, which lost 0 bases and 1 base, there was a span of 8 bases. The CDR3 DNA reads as TGTGCCAGCAGCTTGGCTCAGGTATCCTACGAGCAGTACTTC. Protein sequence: CASSLAQVSYEQYF. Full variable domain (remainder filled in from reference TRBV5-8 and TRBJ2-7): EAGVTQSPTHLIKTRGQQATLRCSPISGHTSVYWYQQALGLGLQFLLWYDEGEERNRGNFPPRFSGRQFPNYSSELNVNALELEDSALYLCASSLAQVSYEQYFGPGTRLTVT.

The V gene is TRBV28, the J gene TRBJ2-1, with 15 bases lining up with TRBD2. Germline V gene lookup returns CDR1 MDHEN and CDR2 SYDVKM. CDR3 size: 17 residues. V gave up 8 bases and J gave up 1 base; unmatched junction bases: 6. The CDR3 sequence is CASDGTSGGTSYNEQFF. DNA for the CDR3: TGTGCCAGCGATGGGACTAGCGGGGGGACTTCCTACAATGAGCAGTTCTTC. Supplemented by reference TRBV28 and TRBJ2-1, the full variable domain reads DVKVTQSSRYLVKRTGEKVFLECVQDMDHENMFWYRQDPGLGLRLIYFSYDVKMKEKGDIPEGYSVSREKKERFSLILESASTNQTSMYLCASDGTSGGTSYNEQFFGPGTRLTVL.